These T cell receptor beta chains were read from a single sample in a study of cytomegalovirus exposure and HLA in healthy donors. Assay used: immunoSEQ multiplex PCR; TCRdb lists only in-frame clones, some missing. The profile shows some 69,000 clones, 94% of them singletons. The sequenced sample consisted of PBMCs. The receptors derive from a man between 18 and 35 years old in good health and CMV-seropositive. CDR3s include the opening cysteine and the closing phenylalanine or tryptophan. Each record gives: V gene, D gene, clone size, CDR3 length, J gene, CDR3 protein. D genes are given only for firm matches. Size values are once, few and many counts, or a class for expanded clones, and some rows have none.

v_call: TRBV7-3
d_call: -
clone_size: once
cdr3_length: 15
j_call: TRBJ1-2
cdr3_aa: CASSRGRTIEDGYTF

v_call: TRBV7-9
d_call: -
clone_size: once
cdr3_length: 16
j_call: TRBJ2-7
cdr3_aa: CASSGHPPGQIYEQYF

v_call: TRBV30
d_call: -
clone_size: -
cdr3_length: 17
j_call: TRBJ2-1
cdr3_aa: CAWSVPGTGVAYNEQFF

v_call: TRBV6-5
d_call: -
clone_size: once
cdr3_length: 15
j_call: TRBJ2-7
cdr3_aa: CASRHDRDSSYEQYF

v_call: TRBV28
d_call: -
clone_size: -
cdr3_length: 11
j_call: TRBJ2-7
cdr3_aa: CASSPRQKQYF

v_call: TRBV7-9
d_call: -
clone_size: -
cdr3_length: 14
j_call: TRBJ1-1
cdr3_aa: CASSTRTVNTEAFF

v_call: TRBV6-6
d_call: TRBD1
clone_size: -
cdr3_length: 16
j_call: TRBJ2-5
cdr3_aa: CASSPGGRGLGETQYF

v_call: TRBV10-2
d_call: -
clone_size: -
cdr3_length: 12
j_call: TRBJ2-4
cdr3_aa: CASSESRNIQYF

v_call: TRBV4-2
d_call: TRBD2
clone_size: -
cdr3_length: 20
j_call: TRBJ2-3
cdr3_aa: CASSQDDLGGTSGGSDTQYF

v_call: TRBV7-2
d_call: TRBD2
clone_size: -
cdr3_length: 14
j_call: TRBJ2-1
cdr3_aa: CASSLVGLAEEQFF

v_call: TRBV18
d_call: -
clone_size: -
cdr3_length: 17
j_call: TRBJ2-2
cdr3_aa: CASSQGNSDMNTGELFF

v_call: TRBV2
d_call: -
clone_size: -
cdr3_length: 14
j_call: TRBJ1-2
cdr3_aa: CASSLGAMGYGYTF

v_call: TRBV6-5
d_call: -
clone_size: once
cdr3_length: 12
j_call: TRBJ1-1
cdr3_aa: CASRLTGNEAFF

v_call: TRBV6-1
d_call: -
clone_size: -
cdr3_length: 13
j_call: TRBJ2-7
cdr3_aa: CASSDSLEGRRYF

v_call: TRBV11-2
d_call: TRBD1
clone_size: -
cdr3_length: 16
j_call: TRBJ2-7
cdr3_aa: CASSLDQGVVSYEQYF

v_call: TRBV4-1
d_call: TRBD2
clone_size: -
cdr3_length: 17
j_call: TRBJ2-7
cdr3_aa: CASSQGFLADVDYEQYF

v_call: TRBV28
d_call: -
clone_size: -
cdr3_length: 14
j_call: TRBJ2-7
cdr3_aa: CASSPVTATYEQYF

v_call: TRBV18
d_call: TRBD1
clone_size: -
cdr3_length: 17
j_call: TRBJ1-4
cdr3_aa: CASSQLDRASTNEKLFF

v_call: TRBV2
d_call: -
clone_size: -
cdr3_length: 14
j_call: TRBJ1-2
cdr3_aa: CASKIQGTNYGYTF

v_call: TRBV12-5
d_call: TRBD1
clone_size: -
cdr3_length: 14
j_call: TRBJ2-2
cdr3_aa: CASAPTGKIGELFF

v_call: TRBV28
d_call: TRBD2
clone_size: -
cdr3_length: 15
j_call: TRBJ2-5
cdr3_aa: CASSLRTSGEETQYF

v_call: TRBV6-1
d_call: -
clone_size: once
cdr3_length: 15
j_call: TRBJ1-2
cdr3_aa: CASSETGGASAGYTF

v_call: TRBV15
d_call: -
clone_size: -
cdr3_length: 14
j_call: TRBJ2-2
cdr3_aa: CATSSWTNTGELFF

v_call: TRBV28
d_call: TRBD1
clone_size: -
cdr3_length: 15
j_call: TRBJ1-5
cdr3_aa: CASTTGGVGNQPQHF

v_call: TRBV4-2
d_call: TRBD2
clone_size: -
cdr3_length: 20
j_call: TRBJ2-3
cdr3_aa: CASSQEGSRLAVYYTDTQYF

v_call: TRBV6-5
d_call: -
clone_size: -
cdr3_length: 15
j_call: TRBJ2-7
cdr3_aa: CASSRDRGNFKEQYF

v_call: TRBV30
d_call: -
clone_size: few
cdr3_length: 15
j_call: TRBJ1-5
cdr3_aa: CAWNGGTFGNQPQHF

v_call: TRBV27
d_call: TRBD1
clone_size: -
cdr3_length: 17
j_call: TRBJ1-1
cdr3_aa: CASSSLTLRGLDTEAFF

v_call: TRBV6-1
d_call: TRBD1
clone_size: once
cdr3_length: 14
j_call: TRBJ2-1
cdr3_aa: CASSEAGQYNEQFF

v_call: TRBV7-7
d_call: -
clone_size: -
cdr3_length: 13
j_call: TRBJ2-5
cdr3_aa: CASSSTNSETQYF

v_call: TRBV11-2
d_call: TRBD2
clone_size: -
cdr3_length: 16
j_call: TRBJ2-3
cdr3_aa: CASSGSTSGSSDTQYF

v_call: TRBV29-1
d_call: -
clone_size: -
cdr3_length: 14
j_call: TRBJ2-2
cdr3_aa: CSVEIDPRTGELFF

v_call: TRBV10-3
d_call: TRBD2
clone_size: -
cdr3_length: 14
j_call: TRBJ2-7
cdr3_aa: CAISGSGGRYEQYF

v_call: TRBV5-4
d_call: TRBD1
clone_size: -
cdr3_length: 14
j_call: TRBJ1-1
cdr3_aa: CASSLGQVNTEAFF

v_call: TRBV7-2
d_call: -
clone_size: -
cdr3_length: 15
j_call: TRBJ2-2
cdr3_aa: CASSLFRENTGELFF

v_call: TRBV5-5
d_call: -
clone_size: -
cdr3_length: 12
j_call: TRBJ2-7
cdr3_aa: CASSPLGGEQYF

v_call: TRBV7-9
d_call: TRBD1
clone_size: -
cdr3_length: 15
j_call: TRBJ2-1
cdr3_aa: CASSPRTGRRDEQFF

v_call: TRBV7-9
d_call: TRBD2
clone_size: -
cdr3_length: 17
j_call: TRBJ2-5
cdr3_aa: CASSTYGTSGSQETQYF

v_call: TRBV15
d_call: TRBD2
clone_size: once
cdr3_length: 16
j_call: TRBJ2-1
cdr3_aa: CATSTEREGPGGEQFF

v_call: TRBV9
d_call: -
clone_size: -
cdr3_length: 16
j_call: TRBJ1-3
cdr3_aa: CASSVGVGSSGNTIYF

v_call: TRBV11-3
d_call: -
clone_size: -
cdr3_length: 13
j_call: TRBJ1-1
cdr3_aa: CASSSGRNTEAFF

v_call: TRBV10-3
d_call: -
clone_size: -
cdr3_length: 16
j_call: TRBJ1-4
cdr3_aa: CAISETSVHEGTKLFF

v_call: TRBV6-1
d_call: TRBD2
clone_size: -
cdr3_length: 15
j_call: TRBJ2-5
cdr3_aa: CASSLERGAPGAQYF

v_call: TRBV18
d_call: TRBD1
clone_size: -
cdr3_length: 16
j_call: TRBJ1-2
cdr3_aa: CASSPRDRVGGYGYTF

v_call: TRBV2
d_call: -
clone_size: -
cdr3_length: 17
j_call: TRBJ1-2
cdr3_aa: CASSEGRGHRFDYGYTF

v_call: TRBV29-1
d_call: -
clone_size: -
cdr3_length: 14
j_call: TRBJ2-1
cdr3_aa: CSVEGGDRYNEQFF

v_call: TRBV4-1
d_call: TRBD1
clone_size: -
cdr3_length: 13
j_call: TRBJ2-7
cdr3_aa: CASSQGQAGEQYF

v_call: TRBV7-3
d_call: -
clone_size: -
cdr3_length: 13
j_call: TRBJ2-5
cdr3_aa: CASSLITGETQYF

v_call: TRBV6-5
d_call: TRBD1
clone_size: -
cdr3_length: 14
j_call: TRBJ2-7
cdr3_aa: CASSYGDSTYEQYF

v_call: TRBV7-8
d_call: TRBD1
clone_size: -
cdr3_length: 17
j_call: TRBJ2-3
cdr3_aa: CASSKGAPGRDRDTQYF

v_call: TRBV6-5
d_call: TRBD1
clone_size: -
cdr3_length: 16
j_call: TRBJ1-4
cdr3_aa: CASSYKPTGHSEKLFF

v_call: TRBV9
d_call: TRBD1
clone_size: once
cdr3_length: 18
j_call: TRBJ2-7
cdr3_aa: CASSVSPGTGIGSYEQYF

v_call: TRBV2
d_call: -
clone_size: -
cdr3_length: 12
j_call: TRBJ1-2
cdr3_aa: CASIGEYYGYTF

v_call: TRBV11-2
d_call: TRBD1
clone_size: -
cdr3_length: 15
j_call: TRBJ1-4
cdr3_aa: CASSSLTGGHEKLFF

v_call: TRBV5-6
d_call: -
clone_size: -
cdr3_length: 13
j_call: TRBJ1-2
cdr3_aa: CASSSPDKRGYTF